This record concerns one T cell receptor beta chain sequence. Its cognate antigen is unknown. These data are taken from a study of vaccination effects on CD4 cells after COVID-19. Antigen-specific CD4+ T cells were expanded with viral peptide pools in the ViraFEST assay before sequencing. Cultured cells yielded isolated CD4+ T cells after approximately nine days. Of the BNT162b2 and mRNA-1273 vaccines, participants received two doses of one or the other. On both days 3 and 7, half of the culture medium was replaced with IL-2 medium. Data came from immunoSEQ multiplex PCR; TCRdb stores just in-frame clones and leaves some out. The table shows more than 40,000 clones, with 65% to 75% occurring only once. V gave up 3 bases and J gave up 0 bases, with 16 bases separating them. CDR1 is SGHRS, CDR2 YFSETQ, per germline. There are 18 residues in the CDR3.

Material: CD4+ T cells from PBMCs cultured with HCoV-OC43 spike peptides, obtained after COVID-19 vaccination. Sample subset: HCoV-OC43 spike overlapping peptide pool stimulation. The rearrangement links TRBV5-1 to TRBJ2-6; D tentatively reads TRBD1 or TRBD2 (7 bases each). This clonotype was sampled from a human donor who received a COVID-19 vaccine. The CDR3 sequence: CASSYQTGDYSGANVLTF. In DNA form, the CDR3 reads TGCGCCAGCAGCTACCAAACAGGGGACTACTCTGGGGCCAACGTCCTGACTTTC.